Below, 9 T cell receptor beta chains from the same sample are listed, as sequenced in a study of early stage breast cancer tumors. The method was immunoSEQ multiplex PCR; TCRdb's version includes in-frame clones alone and lacks a portion of them. The sample lists about 69,000 clones, less than 90% occurring once. Sequenced input: blood. These receptors came from a person aged 40 to 49 with breast cancer.

This chain connects TRBV10-3 to TRBJ2-2; 11 bases map to TRBD2. V lost 4 bases to trimming and J lost 4 bases; unmatched junction nucleotides: 2. CDR3 length equals 15 residues. The germline gives CDR1 ENHRY, CDR2 SYGVKD. The CDR3 loop is CAISGLAGPTGELFF. For the CDR3, the DNA is TGTGCCATCAGTGGACTAGCGGGACCCACCGGGGAGCTGTTTTTT.

The gene calls are TRBV7-9 and TRBJ1-2; D may be TRBD1 (6 bases). Germline V CDR1 and CDR2: SEHNR, FQNEAQ (reference sequence). The CDR3 contains 14 residues. V was shortened by 4 bases and J by 4 bases, with 13 bases between the two germline ends. This CDR3 reads CASSSAGGLYGYTF. The CDR3 bases are TGTGCCAGCAGCTCGGCGGGGGGGCTCTATGGCTACACCTTC. Using reference TRBV7-9 and TRBJ1-2 for the parts outside the CDR3, the full variable domain is DTGVSQNPRHKITKRGQNVTFRCDPISEHNRLYWYRQTLGQGPEFLTYFQNEAQLEKSRLLSDRFSAERPKGSFSTLEIQRTEQGDSAMYLCASSSAGGLYGYTFGSGTRLTVV.

The chain combines TRBV28 with TRBJ2-1; weak D call: TRBD1 (5 bases). The CDR3 has 11 amino acids. Looked up from germline, CDR1 is MDHEN and CDR2 is SYDVKM. V was shortened by 5 bases and J by 10 bases, with 9 bases between the two germline ends. The CDR3 sequence: CASSLGVEQFF. DNA for the CDR3: TGTGCCAGCAGTCTAGGGGTCGAGCAGTTCTTC.

This chain uses TRBV30 with TRBJ2-7; perhaps TRBD2 as D (5 bases). The CDR3 contains 13 residues. The germline V gene has CDR1 GTSNPN and CDR2 SVGIG (reference sequence). The ends were cut back, 4 bases at V and 3 bases at J, with 13 bases in the middle. This CDR3 reads CAWTALADYEQYF. In DNA, the CDR3 is TGTGCCTGGACGGCGCTAGCAGACTACGAGCAGTACTTC.

The chain couples TRBV11-2 to TRBJ2-7, with TRBD1 as a possible D gene (6 bases). Deletions cut 3 bases from V and 6 bases from J, with 15 bases between. Germline V gene data show CDR1 as SGHAT and CDR2 as FQNNGV. This CDR3 spans 14 amino acids. The CDR3 reads CASSLNLQGSEQYF. The CDR3 nucleotides are TGTGCCAGCAGCTTGAACTTACAGGGATCCGAGCAGTACTTC.

The chain joins TRBV9 to TRBJ1-5; 7 nucleotides line up with TRBD1. This CDR3 comprises 16 residues. Germline CDR1 SGDLS, CDR2 YYNGEE. V gave up 3 bases and J gave up 6 bases; unmatched junction bases: 12. The CDR3 loop is CASSAVSVGGLQPQHF. As DNA, the CDR3 is TGTGCCAGCAGCGCAGTGTCGGTAGGGGGCCTTCAGCCCCAGCATTTT.

The chain's CDR3 is CASFAGQEHEQFF. Here the CDR3 DNA reads TGTGCCAGCTTCGCCGGACAGGAACATGAGCAGTTCTTC. This chain uses TRBV18 with TRBJ2-1, with 7 bases that match TRBD1. Trimming at V came to 7 bases and at J to 8 bases, leaving 8 bases not matched to a gene. CDR1 and CDR2 from the germline V gene are KGHSH and LQKENI. CDR3 length: 13 residues.

The rearrangement uses TRBV4-1 and TRBJ1-5, with D possibly TRBD1 on 6 matching bases. This CDR3 is built from 16 residues. V lost 2 bases and J lost 4, with 15 bases in between. Germline lookup yields CDR1 MGHRA and CDR2 YSYEKL. The CDR3 DNA follows: TGCGCCAGCAGCCAACTGTTTGACAGGACTAATCAGCCCCAGCATTTT. Protein: CASSQLFDRTNQPQHF.

This sequence joins TRBV6-5 and TRBJ1-3, with D perhaps matching TRBD1 (6 bases). CDR3 size: 15 residues. With 4 bases removed from V and 3 bases from J, the gap between germline ends came to 13 bases. Germline lookup yields CDR1 MNHEY and CDR2 SVGAGI. As DNA, the CDR3 is TGTGCCAGCAGTTCCCTCGGGGGCGGTGGAAACACCATATATTTT. Translating gives CASSSLGGGGNTIYF.